The entry below gives a single TCR beta chain sequence along with its context. Its specificity is not known. The TCR beta cDNA libraries contained unique molecular identifiers. Input amounts of about 0.85 to 11 million T cells were used. These gave about 500,000 cDNA molecules, so each molecule approximated one T cell. TCRdb analysed the PCR reads with MiXCR anew, one entry per CDR3 protein. This sample has roughly 540,000 distinct CDR3 sequences, with roughly 34% found just once. The data were obtained in a study of post-analysis software for immune sequencing data. As for the study in general: There were relapsing-remitting, secondary progressive and progressive-relapsing multiple sclerosis among the disease courses included. Overall study results and limits: Controls significantly exceeded multiple sclerosis patients in normalized Chao1 diversity. Controls showed lower frequencies than patients for roughly five TRBV segments, and TRBV5-6, TRBV5-1 and TRBV20-1 were among these.

Germline CDR1 is DFQATT and CDR2 is SNEGSKA (reference sequence). The ends were cut back, 2 bases at V and 1 base at J, with 12 bases in the middle. The CDR3 loop spans 14 amino acids. The receptor's source is a girl younger than 18 with multiple sclerosis. This chain links TRBV20-1 with TRBJ2-7, with a weak D call TRBD2 (5 bases). Source material: blood. This CDR3 reads CSARIRRRSYEQYF. DNA of the CDR3: TGCAGTGCTAGAATACGCCGGAGGTCCTACGAGCAGTACTTC.